The TCR beta chain described here comes from a study of control samples from healthy donors and cancer patients. The CDR3 has 16 residues. Unmatched junction bases numbered 6, after V lost 4 bases and J lost 2 bases. CDR1 and CDR2 from the germline V gene are SGHRS and YFSETQ. Clones were read by immunoSEQ multiplex PCR, and TCRdb kept only the in-frame ones, dropping some. The sample lists about 160,000 clones, about 94% occurring once. Specimen: blood. The receptor comes from a woman aged 40 to 50 in good health. The chain links TRBV5-1 to TRBJ2-2, with TRBD2 matching 9 bases. For the CDR3, the DNA is TGCGCCAGCAGCCCACGGACTAGCGTAAACACCGGGGAGCTGTTTTTT. Translation: CASSPRTSVNTGELFF.